The entry that follows covers one T cell receptor (beta chain) sequence. These data are taken from a study of blood T cell repertoires in COVID-19. Background on the study: Acute and convalescent COVID-19 samples came from the United States, Italy and Spain. Sources were T cells, B-cell-depleted T cells, or PBMCs; the material itself was cDNA or gDNA.

Trimming took 4 bases from V and 7 from J, leaving 22 bases between them. Germline-derived CDR1 and CDR2 are LNHDA and SQIVND (reference sequence). The CDR3 loop spans 16 amino acids. Under the authors' procedure: For nucleated cells, counts were estimated from reference gene primer amplification. Assay: immunoSEQ multiplex PCR; the TCRdb copy retains only in-frame clones and omits some. V and J calls and clone size are as listed in that table; D and trimming were resolved from the DNA. The sample consists of about 140,000 clones, 80% to 85% of them appearing once. The chain combines TRBV19 with TRBJ1-1; D is possibly TRBD1 (6 bases). Sequencing was performed on peripheral blood. This clonotype was obtained from a woman aged 55-70 years with acute or convalescent COVID-19. The CDR3 nucleotides are TGTGCCAGTAGTAGGGCTCTGTGGGGGCGATTGGTTGAAGCTTTCTTT. Amino acid sequence: CASSRALWGRLVEAFF.